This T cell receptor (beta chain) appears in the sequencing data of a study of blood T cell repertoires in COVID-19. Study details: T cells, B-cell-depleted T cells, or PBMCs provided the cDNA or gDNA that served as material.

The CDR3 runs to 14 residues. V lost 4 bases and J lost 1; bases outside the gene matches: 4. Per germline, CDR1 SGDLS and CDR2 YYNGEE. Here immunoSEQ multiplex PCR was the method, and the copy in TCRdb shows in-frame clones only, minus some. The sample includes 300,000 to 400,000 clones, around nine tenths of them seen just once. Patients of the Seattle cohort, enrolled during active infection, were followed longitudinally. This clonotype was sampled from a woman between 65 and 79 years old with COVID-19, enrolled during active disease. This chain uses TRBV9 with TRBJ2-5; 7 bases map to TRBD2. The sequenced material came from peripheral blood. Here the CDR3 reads CASSTSGGQETQYF. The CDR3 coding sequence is TGTGCCAGCAGCACCTCGGGGGGCCAAGAGACCCAGTACTTC.